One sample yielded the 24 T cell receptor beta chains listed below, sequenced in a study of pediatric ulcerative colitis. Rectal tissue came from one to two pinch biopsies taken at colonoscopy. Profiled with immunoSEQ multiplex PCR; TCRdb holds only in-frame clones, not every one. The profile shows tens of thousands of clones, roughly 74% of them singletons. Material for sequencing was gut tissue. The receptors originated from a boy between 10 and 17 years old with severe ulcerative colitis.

As DNA, the CDR3 is TGTGCCAGTAGGGGTCTAGCGGGAGTTCTGCGTCCCGGGGAGCTGTTTTTT. Protein: CASRGLAGVLRPGELFF. The chain joins TRBV19 to TRBJ2-2; TRBD2 matches 10 bases. V trimming: 6 bases; J trimming: 6 bases; junction bases outside the gene matches: 13. There are 17 residues in the CDR3. Germline V gene lookup returns CDR1 LNHDA and CDR2 SQIVND (reference sequence).

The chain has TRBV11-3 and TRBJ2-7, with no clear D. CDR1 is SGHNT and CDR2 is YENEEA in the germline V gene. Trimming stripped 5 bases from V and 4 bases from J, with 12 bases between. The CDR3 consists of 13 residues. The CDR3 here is CASSRTHNYEQYF. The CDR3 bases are TGTGCCAGCAGCCGTACTCACAATTACGAGCAGTACTTC.

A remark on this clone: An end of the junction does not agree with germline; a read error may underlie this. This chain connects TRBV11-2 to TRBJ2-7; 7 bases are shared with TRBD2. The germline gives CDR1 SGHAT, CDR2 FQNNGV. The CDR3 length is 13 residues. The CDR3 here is CASSLGARDRGDF. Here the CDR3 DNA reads TGTGCCAGCAGCTTAGGGGCCCGGGACCGGGGGGACTTC.

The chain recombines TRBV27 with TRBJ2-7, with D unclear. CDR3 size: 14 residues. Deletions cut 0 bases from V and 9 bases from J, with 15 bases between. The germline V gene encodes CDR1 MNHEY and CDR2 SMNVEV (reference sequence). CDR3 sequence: CASSLSLDSSGQYF. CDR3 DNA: TGTGCCAGCAGTTTATCGTTAGATTCATCGGGGCAGTACTTC.

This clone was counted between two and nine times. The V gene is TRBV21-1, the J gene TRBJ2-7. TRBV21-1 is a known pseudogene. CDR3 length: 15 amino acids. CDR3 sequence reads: CARIGSPNLSYEQYF. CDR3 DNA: TGTGCCAGAATAGGATCGCCCAATCTCTCCTACGAGCAGTACTTC.

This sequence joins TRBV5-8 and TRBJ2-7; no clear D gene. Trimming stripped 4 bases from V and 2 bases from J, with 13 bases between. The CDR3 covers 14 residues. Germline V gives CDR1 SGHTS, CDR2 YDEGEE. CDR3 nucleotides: TGTGCCAGCAGCCCCAATAAGCCACCCTACGAGCAGTACTTC. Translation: CASSPNKPPYEQYF. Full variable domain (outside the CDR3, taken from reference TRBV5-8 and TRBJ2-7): EAGVTQSPTHLIKTRGQQATLRCSPISGHTSVYWYQQALGLGLQFLLWYDEGEERNRGNFPPRFSGRQFPNYSSELNVNALELEDSALYLCASSPNKPPYEQYFGPGTRLTVT.

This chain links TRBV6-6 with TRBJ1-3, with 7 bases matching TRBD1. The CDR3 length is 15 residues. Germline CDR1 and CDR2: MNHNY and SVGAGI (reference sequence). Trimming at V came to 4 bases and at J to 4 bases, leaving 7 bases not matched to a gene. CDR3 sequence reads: CASSSLLDRGNTIYF. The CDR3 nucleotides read TGTGCCAGCAGTTCCCTTCTGGACAGGGGAAACACCATATATTTT.

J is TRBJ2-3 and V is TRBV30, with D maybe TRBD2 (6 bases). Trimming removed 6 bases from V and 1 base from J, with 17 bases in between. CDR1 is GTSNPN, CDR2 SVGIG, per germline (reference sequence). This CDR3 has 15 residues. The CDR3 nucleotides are TGTGCCTGTCCTAGAAGCGGAGGGGGCACAGATACGCAGTATTTT. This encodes CACPRSGGGTDTQYF.

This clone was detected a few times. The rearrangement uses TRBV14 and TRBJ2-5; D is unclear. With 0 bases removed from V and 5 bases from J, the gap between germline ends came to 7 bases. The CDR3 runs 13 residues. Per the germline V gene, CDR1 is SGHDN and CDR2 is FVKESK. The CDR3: CASSQDFRETQYF. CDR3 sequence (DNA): TGTGCCAGCAGCCAAGATTTCCGGGAGACCCAGTACTTC.

The CDR3 loop reads CASSLSYSTDTQYF. The CDR3 region has the DNA TGTGCCAGCAGCCTTTCGTATAGCACAGATACGCAGTATTTT. The gene calls are TRBV11-2 and TRBJ2-3, with D uncertain. The CDR3 extends over 14 amino acids. Between the trimmed V and J ends, which lost 5 bases and 0 bases, there was a span of 9 bases. Looked up from germline, CDR1 is SGHAT and CDR2 is FQNNGV.

The CDR3 loop reads CASSPETGTFNEKLFF. The CDR3 nucleotides read TGTGCCAGCAGTCCCGAGACCGGGACTTTCAATGAAAAACTGTTTTTT. The J gene is TRBJ1-4, the V gene TRBV2, with D possibly matching TRBD1 (5 bases). The CDR3 has 16 residues. From germline, CDR1 is SNHLY and CDR2 FYNNEI. V lost 5 bases and J lost 5, with 18 bases in between.

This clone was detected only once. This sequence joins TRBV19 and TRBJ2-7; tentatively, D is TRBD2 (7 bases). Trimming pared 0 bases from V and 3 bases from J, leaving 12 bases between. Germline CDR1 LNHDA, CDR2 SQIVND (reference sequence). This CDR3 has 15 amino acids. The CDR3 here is CASSIEAGAHYEQYF. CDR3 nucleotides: TGTGCCAGTAGTATAGAGGCGGGGGCACACTACGAGCAGTACTTC.

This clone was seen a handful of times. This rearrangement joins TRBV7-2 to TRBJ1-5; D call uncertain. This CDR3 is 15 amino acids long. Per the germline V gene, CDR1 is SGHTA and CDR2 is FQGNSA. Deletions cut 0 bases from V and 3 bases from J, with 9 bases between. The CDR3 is CASSLARHINQPQHF. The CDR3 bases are TGTGCCAGCAGCTTAGCGAGACACATCAATCAGCCCCAGCATTTT.

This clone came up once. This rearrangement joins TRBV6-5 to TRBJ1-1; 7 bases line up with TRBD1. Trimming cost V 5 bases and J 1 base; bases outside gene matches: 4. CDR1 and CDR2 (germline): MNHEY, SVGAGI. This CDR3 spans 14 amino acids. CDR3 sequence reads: CASSEGGGNTEAFF. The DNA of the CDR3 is TGTGCCAGCAGTGAAGGGGGCGGGAACACTGAAGCTTTCTTT.

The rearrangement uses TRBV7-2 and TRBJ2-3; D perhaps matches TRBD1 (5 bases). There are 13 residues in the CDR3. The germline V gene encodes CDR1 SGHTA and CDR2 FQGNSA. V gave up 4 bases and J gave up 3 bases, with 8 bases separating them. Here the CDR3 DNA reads TGTGCCAGCAGCTCCCAGGGAACAGATACGCAGTATTTT. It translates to CASSSQGTDTQYF. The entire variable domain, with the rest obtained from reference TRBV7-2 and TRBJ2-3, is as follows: GAGVSQSPSNKVTEKGKDVELRCDPISGHTALYWYRQSLGQGLEFLIYFQGNSAPDKSGLPSDRFSAERTGGSVSTLTIQRTQQEDSAVYLCASSSQGTDTQYFGPGTRLTVL.

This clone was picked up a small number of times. The CDR3 here is CASSRIGRDGYTF. For the CDR3, the DNA is TGTGCCAGCAGCCGAATCGGCAGGGATGGCTACACCTTC. The chain couples TRBV6-5 to TRBJ1-2, with D possibly being TRBD1 (5 bases). Trimming left V 6 bases short and J 6 bases short, with 14 bases between. Germline CDR1 and CDR2: MNHEY and SVGAGI. The length of the CDR3 is 13 residues.

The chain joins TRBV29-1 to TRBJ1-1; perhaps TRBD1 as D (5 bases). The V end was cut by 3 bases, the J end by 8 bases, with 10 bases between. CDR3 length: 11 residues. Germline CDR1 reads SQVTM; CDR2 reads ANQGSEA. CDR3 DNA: TGCAGCGTTGACCCGGGGGTCGAAGCTTTCTTT. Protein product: CSVDPGVEAFF.

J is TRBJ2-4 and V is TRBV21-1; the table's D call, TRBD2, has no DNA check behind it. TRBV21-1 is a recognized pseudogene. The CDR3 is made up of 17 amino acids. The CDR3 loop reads CASSKEEVGWEKNIQYF. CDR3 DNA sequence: TGTGCCAGCAGCAAAGAGGAGGTAGGTTGGGAAAAAAACATTCAGTACTTC.

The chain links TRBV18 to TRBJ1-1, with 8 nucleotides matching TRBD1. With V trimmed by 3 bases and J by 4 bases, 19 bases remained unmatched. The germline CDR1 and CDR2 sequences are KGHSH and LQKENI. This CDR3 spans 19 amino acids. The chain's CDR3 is CASSPSRVTGQGGGTEAFF. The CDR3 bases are TGTGCCAGCTCACCCTCCAGAGTGACCGGACAGGGAGGAGGCACTGAAGCTTTCTTT.

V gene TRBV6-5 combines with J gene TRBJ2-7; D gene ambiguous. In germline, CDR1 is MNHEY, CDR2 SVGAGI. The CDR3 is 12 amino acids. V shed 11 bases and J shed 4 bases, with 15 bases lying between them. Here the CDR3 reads CAPGLVRYEQYF. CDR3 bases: TGTGCCCCCGGGCTTGTCCGTTACGAGCAGTACTTC.

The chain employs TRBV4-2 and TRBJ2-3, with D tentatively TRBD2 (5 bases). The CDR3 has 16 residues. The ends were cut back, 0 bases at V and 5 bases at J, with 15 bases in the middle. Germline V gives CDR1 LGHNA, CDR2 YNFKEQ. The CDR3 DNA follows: TGTGCCAGCAGCCAAGACATGGTGGGAGAAGTAGATACGCAGTATTTT. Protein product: CASSQDMVGEVDTQYF.

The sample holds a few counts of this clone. In DNA, the CDR3 is TGTGCCAGCAGCCAAGATTTATTGGGGGCGGGGAATGAGCAGTTCTTC. Translation: CASSQDLLGAGNEQFF. This sequence joins TRBV14 and TRBJ2-1; D might be TRBD1 or TRBD2, each matching 6 bases. The CDR3 is 16 residues long. Germline CDR1 reads SGHDN; CDR2 reads FVKESK. The V end was cut by 0 bases, the J end by 7 bases, with 16 bases between.

This CDR3 is CASSLEVGAVEQYF. In DNA form, the CDR3 reads TGTGCCAGCAGCTTAGAGGTGGGAGCGGTCGAGCAGTACTTC. This chain connects TRBV7-9 to TRBJ2-7; D might be TRBD2 (5 bases). Germline V CDR1 and CDR2: SEHNR, FQNEAQ (reference sequence). The V and J ends lost 1 base and 6 bases respectively, with 13 bases between them. CDR3 length equals 14 residues.

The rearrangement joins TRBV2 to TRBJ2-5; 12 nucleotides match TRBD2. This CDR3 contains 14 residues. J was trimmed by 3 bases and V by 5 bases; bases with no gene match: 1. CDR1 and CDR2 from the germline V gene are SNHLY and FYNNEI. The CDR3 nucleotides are TGTGCCAGCAGTAGACTAGCGGGAGAAGAGACCCAGTACTTC. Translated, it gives CASSRLAGEETQYF.